Each of the 5 T cell receptor beta chains below was sequenced from the same sample in a study of T cells in Graves' hyperthyroidism and ophthalmopathy. TCR beta CDR3 region amplification was performed from RNA transcripts. The TCR CDR3 was amplified in a first-round RT-PCR using the HTBI primer set. TCRdb reprocessed the multiplex PCR reads with MiXCR, giving one entry per CDR3 protein. The sample comprises approximately 600,000 distinct CDR3 sequences, around 14% of which are singletons, and roughly 7.7% rests with the top ten. Source material: blood. These receptors originate from a woman between 18 and 29 years old with Graves' ophthalmopathy.

This clonotype was seen at least ten times. The CDR3 coding sequence is TGTGCCAGCAGTCGACCGGGATCTAACTATGGCTACACCTTC. This sequence encodes CASSRPGSNYGYTF. The rearrangement links TRBV12-3 or TRBV12-4 to TRBJ1-2; the D is unclear. CDR3 length equals 14 residues. The germline V and J ends were trimmed by 5 bases and 0 bases, with 10 bases remaining between them.

The J gene is TRBJ1-1, the V gene TRBV19; unclear D gene. The V end lost 5 bases, the J end lost 1 base, and 11 bases lay between the germline ends. Per germline, CDR1 LNHDA and CDR2 SQIVND (reference sequence). The CDR3 is made up of 14 amino acids. CDR3 amino acids: CASSSRSGNTEAFF. The CDR3 nucleotides are TGTGCCAGTAGTTCACGATCGGGGAACACTGAAGCTTTCTTT.

As to this clonotype: Mismatch with germline at one junction end may stem from a read error. The rearrangement uses TRBV5-1 and TRBJ1-2, with 7 bases identical to TRBD1. This CDR3 has 14 residues. In germline, CDR1 is SGHRS, CDR2 YFSETQ. The CDR3 reads CASSLGQDLNGYTF. In DNA form, the CDR3 reads TGTGCCAGCAGCTTAGGACAGGACTTGAACGGCTACACCTTC.

In its sample, this clonotype was seen many times. The V call is TRBV2, the J call TRBJ2-1, with D maybe TRBD2 (6 bases). The CDR3 sequence is 13 residues long. V dropped 6 bases and J dropped 8 bases, with 14 bases sitting between them. The V gene's germline CDR1 is SNHLY and CDR2 FYNNEI. CDR3 in amino acids: CASRSGTWDEQFF. The CDR3 DNA sequence: TGTGCCAGCAGGTCGGGGACTTGGGATGAGCAGTTCTTC.

In DNA, the CDR3 is TGTGCCACCACGACTAGCGGGAGGGTTGAGCAGTTCTTC. It codes for CATTTSGRVEQFF. This chain uses TRBV19 with TRBJ2-1; TRBD2 aligns across 14 bases. Germline values: CDR1 LNHDA, CDR2 SQIVND (reference sequence). The CDR3 runs to 13 residues. Losses at the gene ends were 10 bases for V and 9 bases for J; bases not matched to a gene: 5.